The 19 T cell receptor beta chains in this list originate from one sample, sequenced in a study of regulatory T cells in long-lasting Graves disease (dated by TCRdb to about 2021). The public sequencing data were trimmed at Q25 with fastp and processed into clonotypes with MiXCR by TCRdb, which kept only in-frame beta chains. Merged by CDR3 protein, the rows form single entries marked with the most common genes and DNA. The sample has approximately 600 distinct CDR3 sequences on record, approximately 83% of them singletons. The ten largest clones take up around 33% of the sample. RNA was extracted from PBMCs in TRIzol for both TCR sequencing and RNA sequencing. Sequenced material: peripheral blood mononuclear cells (PBMCs), taken with antithyroid drug treatment, in newly diagnosed or persistent Graves disease (not recorded which). These receptors were collected from a female donor with Graves disease. Donor details come from another sample of the same person, matched by shared clones.

The CDR3 region is CAWSGALWSDNEKLFF. Here the CDR3 DNA reads TGTGCCTGGAGTGGGGCCCTCTGGAGTGACAATGAAAAACTGTTTTTT. This chain links TRBV30 with TRBJ1-4, with D unclear. The CDR3 loop spans 16 amino acids. CDR1 is GTSNPN, CDR2 SVGIG, per germline (reference sequence). The germline V and J ends were trimmed by 1 base and 5 bases, with 17 bases remaining between them.

In this sample, this clonotype turned up once. The rearrangement uses TRBV12-3 or TRBV12-4 and TRBJ1-3; 9 bases fit TRBD1. CDR3 length: 15 amino acids. V lost 4 bases to trimming and J lost 5 bases; unmatched junction nucleotides: 6. The CDR3 protein is CASSSGTGKRNTIYF. CDR3 DNA: TGTGCCAGCAGTTCGGGGACAGGGAAGAGAAACACCATATATTTT.

This clonotype was seen a few times. The chain is built from TRBV20-1 and TRBJ2-3; D gene unclear. This CDR3 contains 15 residues. Germline loops: CDR1 DFQATT, CDR2 SNEGSKA (reference sequence). Between the trimmed V and J ends, which lost 6 bases and 1 base, there was a span of 17 bases. CDR3 sequence reads: CSAAAMTSRTDTQYF. The CDR3, as DNA: TGCAGTGCCGCAGCAATGACCTCCCGCACAGATACGCAGTATTTT.

CDR3 region: CASSHEGDEQFF. The CDR3 coding sequence is TGTGCCAGCAGCCACGAGGGGGATGAGCAGTTCTTC. The chain carries TRBV14 and TRBJ2-1, with D possibly TRBD1 on 6 matching bases. Germline lookup yields CDR1 SGHDN and CDR2 FVKESK. The CDR3 sequence is 12 residues long. Trimming stripped 3 bases from V and 8 bases from J, with 8 bases between.

This clonotype was counted a few times. The CDR3 here is CASSLEQTFTDTQYF. The CDR3 nucleotides read TGTGCCAGCAGCTTAGAACAGACCTTCACAGATACGCAGTATTTT. The chain is built from TRBV7-6 and TRBJ2-3; unclear D gene. Trimming took off 1 base at V and 2 bases at J, with 10 bases between the two ends. Per the germline V gene, CDR1 is SGHVS and CDR2 is FNYEAQ. CDR3 size: 15 residues.

The chain links TRBV6-5 to TRBJ1-1; D remains ambiguous. This CDR3 has 12 amino acids. Germline V CDR1 and CDR2: MNHEY, SVGAGI. The V end lost 2 bases, the J end lost 2 bases, and 3 bases lay between the germline ends. The CDR3 DNA is TGTGCCAGCAGTTACCGAAACACTGAAGCTTTCTTT. Translating gives CASSYRNTEAFF.

V is TRBV7-2 and J is TRBJ2-7; 7 bases match TRBD2. The CDR3 length is 13 residues. CDR1 SGHTA and CDR2 FQGNSA come from the germline V gene. The junction had 3 bases not matched to a gene; V was cut back by 5 bases and J by 2 bases. The CDR3 here is CASSLSGPYEQYF. The CDR3 bases are TGTGCCAGCAGCCTTAGCGGGCCCTACGAGCAGTACTTC.

This clonotype was observed a few times. The chain's CDR3 is CSAGGEDEQYF. In DNA form, the CDR3 reads TGCAGCGCCGGGGGGGAGGACGAGCAGTACTTC. This rearrangement joins TRBV29-1 to TRBJ2-7, with 8 positions matching TRBD2. CDR3 size: 11 residues. Germline-derived CDR1 and CDR2 are SQVTM and ANQGSEA. The V segment lost 7 bases and the J segment 5 bases; nucleotides outside the gene matches: 4.

The chain links TRBV7-2 to TRBJ2-5; tentatively, D is TRBD1 or TRBD2 (6 bases each). The CDR3 extends over 17 amino acids. V was clipped by 7 bases and J by 1 base, with 22 bases between them. CDR1 SGHTA and CDR2 FQGNSA come from the germline V gene. The CDR3 is CASTSGVGSGTQETQYF. CDR3 nucleotide sequence: TGTGCCAGCACTTCAGGGGTCGGTAGCGGTACCCAAGAGACCCAGTACTTC.

The V call is TRBV24-1, the J call TRBJ2-7; 7 nucleotides line up with TRBD2. CDR1 is KGHDR, CDR2 SFDVKD, per germline. The CDR3 has 15 amino acids. V was pared by 4 bases and J by 1 base, with 6 bases of the junction left unmatched. CDR3 residues: CATSEGGILSYEQYF. The CDR3 bases are TGTGCCACCAGTGAGGGGGGGATCCTTTCCTACGAGCAGTACTTC.

CDR3 DNA sequence: TGTGCCAGTAGAAACAGGGGCAATCAGCCCCAGCATTTT. This gives the protein CASRNRGNQPQHF. The chain recombines TRBV19 with TRBJ1-5; TRBD1 is a possible D gene (6 bases). CDR1 and CDR2 from the germline V gene are LNHDA and SQIVND (reference sequence). This CDR3 has 13 residues. V was shortened by 6 bases and J by 2 bases, with 8 bases between the two germline ends. Full variable domain (outside the CDR3, taken from reference TRBV19 and TRBJ1-5): DGGITQSPKYLFRKEGQNVTLSCEQNLNHDAMYWYRQDPGQGLRLIYYSQIVNDFQKGDIAEGYSVSREKKESFPLTVTSAQKNPTAFYLCASRNRGNQPQHFGDGTRLSIL.

The chain combines TRBV14 with TRBJ2-1, with D uncertain. Germline CDR1 and CDR2: SGHDN and FVKESK. This CDR3 comprises 15 residues. V gave up 1 base and J gave up 0 bases, with 7 bases separating them. CDR3 residues: CASSQGASSYNEQFF. In DNA, the CDR3 is TGTGCCAGCAGCCAAGGGGCGAGCTCCTACAATGAGCAGTTCTTC.

The chain is built from TRBV2 and TRBJ2-2; D might be TRBD1 (6 bases). CDR1 is SNHLY, CDR2 FYNNEI, per germline. The V end lost 7 bases, the J end lost 2 bases, and 11 bases lay between the germline ends. This CDR3 comprises 14 residues. DNA of the CDR3: TGTGCCAGCAACCCGGGACAAAACACCGGGGAGCTGTTTTTT. Its protein product is CASNPGQNTGELFF.

V usage is TRBV11-2 and J usage is TRBJ2-1; D unresolved. V lost 2 bases and J 5 bases, leaving 10 bases between the germline ends. The CDR3 extends over 14 amino acids. CDR1 is SGHAT and CDR2 is FQNNGV in the germline V gene. DNA for the CDR3: TGTGCCAGCAGCTTATTGGGTGGGCACAATGAGCAGTTCTTC. The encoded protein is CASSLLGGHNEQFF.

A few counts support this clonotype. This sequence joins TRBV7-9 and TRBJ2-1; perhaps TRBD2 as D (6 bases). This CDR3 is built from 14 residues. Germline V gene lookup returns CDR1 SEHNR and CDR2 FQNEAQ (reference sequence). V lost 4 bases and J lost 7, with 14 bases in between. CDR3 region: CASSSPRGGNEQFF. The CDR3 DNA follows: TGTGCCAGCAGCTCCCCCCGTGGGGGGAATGAGCAGTTCTTC.

This rearrangement joins TRBV12-3 or TRBV12-4 to TRBJ1-5; the match to TRBD1 covers 9 bases. After removal of 6 bases from V and 1 base from J, the junction contained 1 base not matched to a gene. This CDR3 has 14 amino acids. The CDR3 DNA is TGTGCCAGCAGCACAGGGGGCAGCAATCAGCCCCAGCATTTT. As protein: CASSTGGSNQPQHF.

This clonotype showed up just a few times. The chain links TRBV30 to TRBJ1-2; D might be TRBD1 (5 bases). The CDR3 is made up of 12 amino acids. The ends were cut back, 3 bases at V and 8 bases at J, with 13 bases in the middle. Germline loops: CDR1 GTSNPN, CDR2 SVGIG (reference sequence). The CDR3 reads CAWRSGITGYTF. The CDR3 bases are TGTGCCTGGAGGTCAGGGATTACGGGCTACACCTTC.

The chain uses TRBV5-6 and TRBJ1-2; 9 bases line up with TRBD1. J gave up 5 bases and V 5 bases, and 4 bases lay outside the gene matches. The CDR3 totals 13 residues. The germline gives CDR1 SGHDT, CDR2 YYEEEE. The CDR3 is CASSSTGGYGYTF. The CDR3 nucleotides are TGTGCCAGCAGTTCGACAGGGGGATATGGCTACACCTTC.

The genes are TRBV4-3 and TRBJ1-4; possible D gene TRBD1, 6 bases. The germline V gene has CDR1 LGHNA and CDR2 YSLEER. The V and J ends lost 0 bases and 6 bases respectively, with 11 bases between them. This CDR3 comprises 15 residues. CDR3 amino acids: CASSQEGGFYEKLFF. The CDR3 DNA reads as TGCGCCAGCAGCCAAGAAGGGGGATTCTATGAAAAACTGTTTTTT.